This T cell receptor (beta chain) was captured by sequencing in a study of low-dose radiotherapy and immunotherapy resistance in tumors. In the study overall: The fractionation for Cohort 1 was 0.5 Gy per fraction every 2 weeks, totaling 6.5 Gy.

The time point: before trial treatment. Donors, who were enrolled in a single-arm phase I dose-escalation trial, received nivolumab, ipilimumab, aspirin, low-dose cyclophosphamide and low-dose radiotherapy. In germline, CDR1 is KGHSH, CDR2 LQKENI. V was clipped by 6 bases and J by 1 base, with 7 bases between them. CDR3 length: 12 amino acids. Alpha- and beta-chain coverage of first-strand cDNA came from TRAV- and TRBV-specific primers. A constant-region primer paired with the V-primer adapter amplified TCRs over about 19 PCR cycles. In vitro transcription served to amplify the mRNA that had been isolated. Each CDR3 protein is one row after TCRdb ran MiXCR on the reads. There are 40,000 or so distinct CDR3 sequences in the sample; roughly 31% occur only once, and 3.5% to 4.5% lies in the top ten.

The sequence was collected from a male donor with gallbladder cancer. Sequencing used PBMCs, obtained before treatment. The chain has TRBV18 and TRBJ2-7; D remains ambiguous. CDR3: CASSPTSYEQYF. CDR3 sequence (DNA): TGTGCCAGCTCTCCGACATCCTACGAGCAGTACTTC.